This T cell receptor beta chain was identified during a study of spatial heterogeneity in lung cancer. Study information: Alpha-chain detections were consistently fewer than beta-chain detections among the sequences. Raw reads contained each unique TCR and UMI combination more than ten times on average.

As to time point: sample taken at primary tumor resection. Extraction of whole RNA from tumor, nontumor lung or frozen PBMC preceded unsorted sequencing. Donors were about 70 untreated early-stage non-small cell lung cancer patients. This clonotype was detected many times. Every TCR cDNA molecule carried a tag that served as a unique molecular identifier. TCRdb used MiXCR to reprocess the 5' RACE reads, holding one entry per CDR3 protein. The repertoire holds more than 30,000 distinct CDR3 sequences, with roughly 5.8% as singletons. This TCR was sampled from a male donor with early-stage non-small cell lung cancer. The material sequenced was PBMCs, taken at surgery.

CDR3 in amino acids: CASSLTSGGGETQYF. CDR3 nucleotide sequence: TGTGCCAGCAGCTTAACCAGCGGGGGAGGAGAGACCCAGTACTTC. This chain joins TRBV7-3 and TRBJ2-5; 8 bases fit TRBD2. Losses at the gene ends were 0 bases for V and 4 bases for J; bases not matched to a gene: 4. The V gene's germline CDR1 is SGHTA and CDR2 FQGTGA. The CDR3 runs 15 residues.